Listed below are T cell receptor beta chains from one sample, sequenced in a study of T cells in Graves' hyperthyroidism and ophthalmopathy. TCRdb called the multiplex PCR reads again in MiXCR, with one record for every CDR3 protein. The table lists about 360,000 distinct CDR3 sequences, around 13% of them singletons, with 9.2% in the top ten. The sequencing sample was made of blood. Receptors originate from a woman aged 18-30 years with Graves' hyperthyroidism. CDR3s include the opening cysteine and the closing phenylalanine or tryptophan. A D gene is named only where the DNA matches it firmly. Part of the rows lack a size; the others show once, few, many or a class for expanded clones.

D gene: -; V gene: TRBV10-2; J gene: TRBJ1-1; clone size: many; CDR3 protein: CASRNFDRLEAFF; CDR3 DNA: TGCGCCAGCAGAAACTTCGACAGACTTGAAGCTTTCTTT
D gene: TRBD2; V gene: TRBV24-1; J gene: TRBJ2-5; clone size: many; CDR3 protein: CATSYINGRETQYF; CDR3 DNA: TGTGCCACCAGCTACATCAACGGGAGGGAGACCCAGTACTTC
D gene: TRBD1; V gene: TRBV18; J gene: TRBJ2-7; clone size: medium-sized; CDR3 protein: CASSPGQVYEQYF; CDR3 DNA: TGTGCCAGCAGCCCGGGACAGGTCTACGAGCAGTACTTC
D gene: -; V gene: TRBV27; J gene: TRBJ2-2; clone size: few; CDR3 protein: CASSYLDTGELFF; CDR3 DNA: TGTGCCAGCAGTTATCTGGACACCGGGGAGCTGTTTTTT
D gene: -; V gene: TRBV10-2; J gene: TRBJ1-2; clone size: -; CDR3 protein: CASSESNRAGYGYTF; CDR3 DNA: TGCGCCAGCAGTGAGTCGAATAGGGCAGGGTATGGCTACACCTTC
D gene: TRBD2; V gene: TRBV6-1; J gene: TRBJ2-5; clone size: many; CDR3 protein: CASSEGFREGPETQYF; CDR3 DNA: TGTGCCAGCAGTGAAGGGTTCCGGGAGGGCCCAGAGACCCAGTACTTC
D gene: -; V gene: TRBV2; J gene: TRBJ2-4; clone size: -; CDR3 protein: CASSDPGNIQYF; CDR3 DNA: TGTGCCAGCAGTGATCCGGGAAACATTCAGTACTTC
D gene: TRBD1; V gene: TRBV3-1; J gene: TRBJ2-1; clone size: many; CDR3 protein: CASSQVTGGVGEQFF; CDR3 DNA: TGTGCCAGCAGCCAAGTTACAGGGGGCGTAGGTGAGCAGTTCTTC
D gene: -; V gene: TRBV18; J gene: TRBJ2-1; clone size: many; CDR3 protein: CASSPPGRPVSEQFF; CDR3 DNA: TGTGCCAGCTCACCTCCGGGCCGTCCCGTCAGTGAGCAGTTCTTC
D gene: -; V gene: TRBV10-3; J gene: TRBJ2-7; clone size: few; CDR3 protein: CAISESRGAAEEQYF; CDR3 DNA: TGTGCCATCAGTGAGTCGAGAGGGGCGGCGGAAGAGCAGTACTTC
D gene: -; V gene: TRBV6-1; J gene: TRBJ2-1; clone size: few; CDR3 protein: CASSEAGGDIYEQFF; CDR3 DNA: TGTGCCAGCAGTGAAGCAGGGGGAGATATCTATGAGCAGTTCTTC
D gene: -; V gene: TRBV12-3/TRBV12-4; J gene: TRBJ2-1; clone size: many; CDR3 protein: CASRKGGAIYNEQFF; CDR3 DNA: TGTGCCAGCAGGAAGGGGGGCGCGATATACAATGAGCAGTTCTTC
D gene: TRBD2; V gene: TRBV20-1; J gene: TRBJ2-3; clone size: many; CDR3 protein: CSAPAGGPRTDTQYF; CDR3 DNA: TGCAGTGCTCCAGCGGGAGGGCCTCGCACAGATACGCAGTATTTT
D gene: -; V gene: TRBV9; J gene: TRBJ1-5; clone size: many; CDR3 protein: CASSVGGGNQPQHF; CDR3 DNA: TGTGCCAGCAGCGTAGGTGGAGGAAATCAGCCCCAGCATTTT
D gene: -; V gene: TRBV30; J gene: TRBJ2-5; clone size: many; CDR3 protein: CAWSLGETQYF; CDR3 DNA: TGTGCCTGGAGTCTAGGAGAGACCCAGTACTTC
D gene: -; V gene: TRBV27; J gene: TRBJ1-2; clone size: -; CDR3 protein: CASSSSGVNYGYTF; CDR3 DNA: -
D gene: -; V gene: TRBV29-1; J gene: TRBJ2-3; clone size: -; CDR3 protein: CSLGGSDTQYF; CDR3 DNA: TGCAGCCTCGGGGGCTCAGATACGCAGTATTTT
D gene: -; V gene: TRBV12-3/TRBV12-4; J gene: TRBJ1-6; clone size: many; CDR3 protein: CASSENRAFSSYNSPLHF; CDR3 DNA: TGTGCCAGCAGTGAAAACAGGGCTTTCAGCTCCTATAATTCACCCCTCCACTTT
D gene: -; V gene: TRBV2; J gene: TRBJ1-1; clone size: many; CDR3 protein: CASSDPSSEGFDTEAFF; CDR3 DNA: TGTGCCAGCAGTGATCCGTCCAGCGAGGGTTTCGACACTGAAGCTTTCTTT
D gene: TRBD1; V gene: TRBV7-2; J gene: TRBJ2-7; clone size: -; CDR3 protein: CASSVHGTATYEQYF; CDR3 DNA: TGTGCCAGCAGCGTCCATGGGACAGCTACCTACGAGCAGTACTTC
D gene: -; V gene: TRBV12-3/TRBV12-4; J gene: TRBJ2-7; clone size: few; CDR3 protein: CASSYLVAYGTLSYEQYF; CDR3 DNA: TGTGCCAGCAGTTACTTAGTCGCGTATGGGACTCTCTCCTACGAGCAGTACTTC
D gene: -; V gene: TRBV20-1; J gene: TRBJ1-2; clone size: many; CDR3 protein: CSASSGVGWNGYTF; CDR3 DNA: TGCAGTGCTAGCTCAGGTGTCGGGTGGAATGGCTACACCTTC
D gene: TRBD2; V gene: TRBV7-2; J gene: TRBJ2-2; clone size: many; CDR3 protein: CASSPRTSGRAGELFF; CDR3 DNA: TGTGCCAGCAGCCCACGGACTAGCGGGAGGGCCGGGGAGCTGTTTTTT
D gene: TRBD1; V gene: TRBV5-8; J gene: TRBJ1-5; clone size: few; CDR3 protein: CASSRQGGDNQPQHF; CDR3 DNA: TGTGCCAGCAGCAGACAGGGGGGGGACAATCAGCCCCAGCATTTT
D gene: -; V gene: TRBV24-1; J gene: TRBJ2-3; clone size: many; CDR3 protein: CATSDLGPLRGTDTQYF; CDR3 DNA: TGTGCCACCAGTGATCTTGGACCGCTCCGGGGCACAGATACGCAGTATTTT
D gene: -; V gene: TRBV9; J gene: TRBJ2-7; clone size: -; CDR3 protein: CASSPRGVSYNEQYF; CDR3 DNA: TGTGCCAGCAGCCCCAGGGGGGTCTCCTACAATGAGCAGTACTTC
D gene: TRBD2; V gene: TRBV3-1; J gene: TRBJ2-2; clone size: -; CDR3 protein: CASSQALAGDPNTGELFF; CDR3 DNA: TGTGCCAGCAGCCAAGCTCTAGCGGGGGACCCGAACACCGGGGAGCTGTTTTTT
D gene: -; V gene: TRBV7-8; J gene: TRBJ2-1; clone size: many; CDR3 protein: CASSSALYNEQFF; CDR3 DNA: TGTGCCAGCTCTAGCGCGCTCTACAATGAGCAGTTCTTC
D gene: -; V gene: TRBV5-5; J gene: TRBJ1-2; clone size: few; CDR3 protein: CASSPKAGTYGYTF; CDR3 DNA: TGTGCCAGCAGCCCCAAGGCAGGGACCTATGGCTACACCTTC
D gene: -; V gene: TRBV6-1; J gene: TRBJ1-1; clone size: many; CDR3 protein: CAITGVAEAFF; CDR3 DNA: TGTGCCATCACGGGGGTCGCTGAAGCTTTCTTT
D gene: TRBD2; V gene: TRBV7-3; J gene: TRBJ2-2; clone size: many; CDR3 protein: CASSSLAGGDTGELFF; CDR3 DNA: TGTGCCAGCAGCTCCTTAGCGGGAGGTGACACCGGGGAGCTGTTTTTT
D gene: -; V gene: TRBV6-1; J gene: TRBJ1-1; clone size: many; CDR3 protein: CASSRRQGRTEAFF; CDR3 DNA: TGTGCCAGCAGCCGTCGGCAGGGGCGCACTGAAGCTTTCTTT
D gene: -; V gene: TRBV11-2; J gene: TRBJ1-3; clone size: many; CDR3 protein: CASSLDLGSSGNTIYF; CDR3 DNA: TGTGCCAGCAGCTTAGATTTGGGGAGCTCTGGAAACACCATATATTTT
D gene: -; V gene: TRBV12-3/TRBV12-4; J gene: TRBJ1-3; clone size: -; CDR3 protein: CASSFYREGGNTIYF; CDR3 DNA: TGTGCCAGCAGTTTTTACAGGGAAGGGGGAAACACCATATATTTT
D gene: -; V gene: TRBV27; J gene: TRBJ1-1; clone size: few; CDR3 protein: CASSPMGREEAFF; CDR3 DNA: TGTGCCAGCAGTCCCATGGGCAGGGAAGAAGCTTTCTTT
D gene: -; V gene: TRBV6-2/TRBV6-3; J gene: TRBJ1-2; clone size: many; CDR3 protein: CASGGYGYTF; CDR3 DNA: TGTGCCAGTGGTGGCTATGGCTACACCTTC
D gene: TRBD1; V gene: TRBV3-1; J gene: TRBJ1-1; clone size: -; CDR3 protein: CASSQNRQGSEAFF; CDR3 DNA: TGTGCCAGCAGCCAGAATAGACAGGGGTCTGAAGCTTTCTTT
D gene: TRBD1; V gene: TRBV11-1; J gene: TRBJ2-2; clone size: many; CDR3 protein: CASSRPGGVYTGELFF; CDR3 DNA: TGTGCCAGCAGCCGCCCAGGGGGTGTATATACCGGGGAGCTGTTTTTT
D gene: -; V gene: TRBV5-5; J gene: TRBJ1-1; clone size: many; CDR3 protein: CASSTYDRTFEAFF; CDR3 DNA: TGTGCCAGCAGCACCTACGACAGGACTTTTGAAGCTTTCTTT
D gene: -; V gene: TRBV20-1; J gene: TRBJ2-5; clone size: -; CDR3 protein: CSRSGQAGETQYF; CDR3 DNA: TGCAGTCGCTCGGGGCAGGCGGGGGAGACCCAGTACTTC
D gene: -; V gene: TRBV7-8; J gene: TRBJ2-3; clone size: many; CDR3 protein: CASSYSGTLRDTQYF; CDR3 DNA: TGTGCCAGCAGCTATTCCGGGACCTTAAGAGATACGCAGTATTTT
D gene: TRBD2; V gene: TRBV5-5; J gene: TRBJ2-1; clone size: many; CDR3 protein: CASRSGSSSYNEQFF; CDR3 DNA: TGTGCCAGCCGGAGCGGGAGTAGCTCCTACAATGAGCAGTTCTTC
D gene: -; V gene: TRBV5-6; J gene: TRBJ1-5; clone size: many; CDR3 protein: CASSYRRDQPQHF; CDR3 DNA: TGTGCCAGCAGCTATAGAAGGGATCAGCCCCAGCATTTT
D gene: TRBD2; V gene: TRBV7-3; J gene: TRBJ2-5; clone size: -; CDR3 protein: CASSSSGGAHQETQYF; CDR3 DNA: TGTGCCAGCAGCTCTAGCGGGGGGGCTCACCAAGAGACCCAGTACTTC
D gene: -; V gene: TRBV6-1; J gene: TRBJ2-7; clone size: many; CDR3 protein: CASRDLGASGQSIYEQYF; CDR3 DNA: TGTGCCAGCAGAGACTTGGGGGCCTCCGGACAGAGCATCTACGAGCAGTACTTC
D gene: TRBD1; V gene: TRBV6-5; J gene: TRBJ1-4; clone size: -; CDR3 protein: CASSSPGQGAVHEKLFF; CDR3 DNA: TGTGCCAGCAGTTCACCGGGACAGGGGGCAGTTCATGAAAAACTGTTTTTT
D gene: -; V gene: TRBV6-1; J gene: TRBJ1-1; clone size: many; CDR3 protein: CASLDTSGTEAFF; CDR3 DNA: TGTGCCAGCCTGGACACTTCTGGGACTGAAGCTTTCTTT
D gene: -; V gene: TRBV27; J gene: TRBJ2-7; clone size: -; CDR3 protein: CASSPGANPTYEQYF; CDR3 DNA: TGTGCCAGCAGTCCCGGGGCGAACCCCACCTACGAGCAGTACTTC
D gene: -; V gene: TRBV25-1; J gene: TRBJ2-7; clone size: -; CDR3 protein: CASSEYGPYGFNEQYF; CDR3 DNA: TGTGCCAGCAGTGAATACGGACCGTACGGATTTAACGAGCAGTACTTC
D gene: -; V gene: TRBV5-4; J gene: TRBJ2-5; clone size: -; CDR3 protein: CASSLPGLRLQETQYF; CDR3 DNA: TGTGCCAGCAGCCTACCGGGACTTAGACTCCAAGAGACCCAGTACTTC
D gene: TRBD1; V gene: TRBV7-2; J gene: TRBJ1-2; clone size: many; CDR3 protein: CASSPGQPSPYGYTF; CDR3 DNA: TGTGCCAGCAGCCCGGGACAGCCCTCGCCCTATGGCTACACCTTC
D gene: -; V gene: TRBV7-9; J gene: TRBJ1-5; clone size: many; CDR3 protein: CASSRGGQPQHF; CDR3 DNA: TGTGCCAGCAGCCGGGGGGGTCAGCCCCAGCATTTT
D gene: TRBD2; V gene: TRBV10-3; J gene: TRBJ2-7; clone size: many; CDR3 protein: CAISEMRKREVPHEQYF; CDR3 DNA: TGTGCCATCAGTGAGATGAGGAAGCGGGAGGTGCCCCACGAGCAGTACTTC
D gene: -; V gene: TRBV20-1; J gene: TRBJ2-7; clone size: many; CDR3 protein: CSASDRAIVYEQYF; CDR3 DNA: TGCAGTGCTAGTGATAGGGCCATTGTCTACGAGCAGTACTTC
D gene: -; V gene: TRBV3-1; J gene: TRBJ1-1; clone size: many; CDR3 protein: CASSQDVAANTEAFF; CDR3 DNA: TGTGCCAGCAGCCAAGATGTGGCGGCCAACACTGAAGCTTTCTTT
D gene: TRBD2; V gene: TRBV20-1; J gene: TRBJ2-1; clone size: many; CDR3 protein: CSAPGWEGYNEQFF; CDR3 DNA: TGCAGTGCTCCGGGGTGGGAGGGTTACAATGAGCAGTTCTTC
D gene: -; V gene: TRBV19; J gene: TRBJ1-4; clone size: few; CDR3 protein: CASTSNNEKLFF; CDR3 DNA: TGTGCCAGTACGAGCAATAATGAAAAACTGTTTTTT
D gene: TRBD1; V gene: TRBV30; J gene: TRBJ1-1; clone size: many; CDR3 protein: CAWSLGQGNPEAFF; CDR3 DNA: TGTGCCTGGAGCCTGGGACAGGGGAACCCTGAAGCTTTCTTT